The 5 T cell receptor beta chains in this list originate from one sample, sequenced in a study of cytomegalovirus exposure and HLA in healthy donors. Primers included in the PCR were 60 Vbeta and 13 Jbeta primers. Sequencing used immunoSEQ multiplex PCR; TCRdb keeps in-frame clones, though not all of them. The sample comprises some 110,000 clones, approximately 80% of which are singletons, and roughly 3.9% rests with the top ten. The specimen was PBMCs. The receptors originated from a man between 60 and 75 years old in good health and CMV-seronegative.

The gene calls are TRBV18 and TRBJ2-2, with D perhaps TRBD1 (6 bases). Trimming shortened V by 8 bases and J by 1 base, and 11 bases separated the two germline ends. Germline CDR1 is KGHSH and CDR2 is LQKENI. This CDR3 region has 14 residues. CDR3 loop: CASPPTGNTGELFF. CDR3 DNA sequence: TGTGCCAGCCCGCCGACAGGGAACACCGGGGAGCTGTTTTTT.

V gene TRBV7-9 combines with J gene TRBJ2-3; D is possibly TRBD1 (7 bases). Germline V lookup: CDR1 SEHNR, CDR2 FQNEAQ (reference sequence). V dropped 1 base and J dropped 8 bases, with 19 bases sitting between them. The CDR3 spans 16 residues. Written as DNA, the CDR3 is TGTGCCAGCAGCTTAGAAACAGGGGTTTGGAGGGCTACGCAGTATTTT. This sequence encodes CASSLETGVWRATQYF.

The rearrangement links TRBV19 to TRBJ1-2; D possibly corresponds to TRBD1 (5 bases). The CDR3 loop spans 17 amino acids. Trimming stripped 0 bases from V and 2 bases from J, with 16 bases between. Germline V gene sequence: CDR1 LNHDA, CDR2 SQIVND (reference sequence). CDR3 sequence (DNA): TGTGCCAGTAGTATAGATCCCGCGGGGCTGGTAAACTATGGCTACACCTTC. Its protein product is CASSIDPAGLVNYGYTF. The whole variable domain, remainder taken from reference TRBV19 and TRBJ1-2, is DGGITQSPKYLFRKEGQNVTLSCEQNLNHDAMYWYRQDPGQGLRLIYYSQIVNDFQKGDIAEGYSVSREKKESFPLTVTSAQKNPTAFYLCASSIDPAGLVNYGYTFGSGTRLTVV.

In this sample, this clone turned up a few times. The J gene is TRBJ1-3, the V gene TRBV6-5; D is uncertain. The germline CDR1 and CDR2 sequences are MNHEY and SVGAGI. The CDR3 length is 15 residues. V gave up 0 bases and J gave up 0 bases, with 6 bases separating them. The CDR3 bases are TGTGCCAGCAGTTACTCGAGTTCCTCTGGAAACACCATATATTTT. Protein product: CASSYSSSSGNTIYF.

This chain connects TRBV11-1 to TRBJ2-4, with TRBD2 matching over 8 bases. The J segment lost 3 bases and the V segment lost 2 bases, leaving 9 bases of the junction unmatched. In germline, CDR1 is SGHAT, CDR2 FQDESV (reference sequence). There are 17 residues in the CDR3. CDR3 loop: CASSLPAGGKGKNIQYF. Written as DNA, the CDR3 is TGTGCCAGCAGCTTACCGGCGGGGGGCAAAGGCAAAAACATTCAGTACTTC.